These 5 T cell receptor beta chains were all obtained from the same sample, sequenced in a study of blood T cell repertoires in COVID-19. Here immunoSEQ multiplex PCR was the method, and the copy in TCRdb shows in-frame clones only, minus some. Of 45,000 to 50,000 clones listed, more than 75% are singletons. Sequenced: peripheral blood. All receptors come from a man between 50 and 59 years old with active COVID-19.

The rearrangement joins TRBV6-4 to TRBJ2-2; TRBD2 matches 7 bases. There are 13 residues in the CDR3. J lost 4 bases, V lost 4 bases, and 0 bases had no gene match. The germline V gene has CDR1 MRHNA and CDR2 SNTAGT. CDR3 nucleotide sequence: TGTGCCAGCAGTGCTAGCGGCACCGGGGAGCTGTTTTTT. Protein sequence: CASSASGTGELFF.

A single count supports this clone. The chain employs TRBV3-1 (or the pseudogene TRBV3-2) and TRBJ1-2, with 8 bases that match TRBD1. This CDR3 region has 15 residues. The V segment lost 5 bases and the J segment 3 bases; nucleotides outside the gene matches: 8. Germline lookup yields CDR1 LGHDT and CDR2 YNNKEL (reference sequence). CDR3 in DNA: TGTGCCAGCAGCTCCCGACAGGGGACACACTATGGCTACACCTTC. Its translation: CASSSRQGTHYGYTF.

This chain connects TRBV9 to TRBJ1-5; 11 nucleotides line up with TRBD1. Germline trimming cut 7 bases from V and 4 bases from J; bases unmatched to any gene: 10. Germline lookup yields CDR1 SGDLS and CDR2 YYNGEE. The CDR3 is 16 residues long. As DNA, the CDR3 is TGTGCCAGCCCTGTCTTTCGGGACAGGGGGAATCAGCCCCAGCATTTT. Translating it yields CASPVFRDRGNQPQHF.

The chain employs TRBV12-5 and TRBJ2-2; D might be TRBD1 (6 bases). The V end lost 0 bases, the J end lost 3 bases, and 17 bases lay between the germline ends. The germline V gene has CDR1 LGHNT and CDR2 FRNRAP. There are 18 residues in the CDR3. The CDR3 here is CASGLVQGSDLDTGELFF. The CDR3 DNA sequence: TGTGCTAGTGGTTTGGTACAGGGTAGCGACTTGGACACCGGGGAGCTGTTTTTT.

The chain couples TRBV7-9 to TRBJ1-4; D gene uncertain. Germline V gene sequence: CDR1 SEHNR, CDR2 FQNEAQ (reference sequence). V lost 1 base, J lost 10 bases, and 13 bases lay in between. The CDR3 length is 14 residues. The CDR3: CASSLDGTSGKLFF. Written as DNA, the CDR3 is TGTGCCAGCAGCTTAGACGGCACCAGCGGAAAACTGTTTTTT.